This entry concerns a single T cell receptor beta chain. The antigen remains undetermined. The CDR3 totals 15 residues. J was trimmed by 1 base and V by 4 bases; bases with no gene match: 4. Germline loops: CDR1 MNHEY, CDR2 SVGAGI. The table came from immunoSEQ multiplex PCR; TCRdb's copy has only in-frame clones and leaves some out. The sample has over 60,000 clones; over 65% are singletons. This sample was included in a study of T cells in tumors after PD-1 blockade. Across the whole study: Patients received pembrolizumab 200 mg every 3 weeks or cemiplimab 350 mg every 2 weeks. Peripheral blood samples averaged approximately 33,000 unique clonotypes and more than 90,000 templates. Study-level findings and limits: Blood contained about 40% of the tumor's TCR clonotypes.

Template: tumor biopsy or peripheral blood genomic DNA, roughly 616-6,500 ng per sample. The V call is TRBV6-5, the J call TRBJ2-3, with 8 bases matching TRBD1. The sample was PBMCs, taken after anti-PD-1 treatment. This clonotype was obtained from a human donor with basal cell carcinoma. This CDR3 is CASSSPGQGTDTQYF. The CDR3 bases are TGTGCCAGCAGTTCCCCGGGACAGGGCACAGATACGCAGTATTTT.